These T cell receptor beta chains were read from a single sample in a study of Ad26.COV2.S vaccination and SARS-CoV-2 variants. TCRdb keeps only in-frame clones here, not all; method: immunoSEQ multiplex PCR. The data contain 330,000 or so clones, 90% of them singletons. Sequencing was performed on peripheral blood, taken in a trial of Ad26.COV2.S vaccine versus placebo. All receptors derive from a person aged 18 to 59 who received the Ad26.COV2.S COVID-19 vaccine or a placebo. Both conserved end residues are trimmed from each CDR3. D genes are given only for firm matches.

. | TRBJ1-1 | TRBV29-1 | SAYTGGSEAF
. | TRBJ1-2 | TRBV19 | ASRRLSNYGYT
. | TRBJ1-2 | TRBV28 | ASSFAANYGYT
. | TRBJ1-2 | TRBV11-3 | ASSFMEGHYGYT
. | TRBJ1-5 | TRBV4-2 | ASSQDRSTGQPQH
. | TRBJ1-1 | TRBV5-1 | ASTPGEGVAEAF
. | TRBJ1-5 | TRBV19 | ASSRDIDSNQPQH
. | TRBJ2-3 | TRBV5-1 | ASSLPQGEADTQY
TRBD1 | TRBJ1-1 | TRBV9 | ASSETGQKNTEAF
TRBD1 | TRBJ2-7 | TRBV19 | ASSPRDRYYEQY
TRBD1 | TRBJ1-2 | TRBV27 | ASSPPGQGRGYT
TRBD2 | TRBJ2-5 | TRBV4-1 | ASSQGLAGEWETQY
TRBD2 | TRBJ2-7 | TRBV4-3 | ASSQAAAGGPYEQY
. | TRBJ1-1 | TRBV29-1 | SVGAGAEAF
. | TRBJ1-5 | TRBV19 | ASSTEGLPEANQPQH
TRBD2 | TRBJ2-1 | TRBV4-3 | ASSEREGLAGVREQF
TRBD2 | TRBJ2-6 | TRBV15 | ATSIPGLTSSGANVLT
TRBD1 | TRBJ2-7 | TRBV10-1 | ASSTTGGPYEQY
. | TRBJ2-3 | TRBV9 | ASSVGLTSTDTQY
TRBD1 | TRBJ1-4 | TRBV7-9 | ASSFRGPATNEKLF
. | TRBJ1-1 | TRBV19 | ASSIGRTEAF
TRBD1 | TRBJ1-1 | TRBV2 | ASSEIFGDRGRGTEAF
. | TRBJ1-1 | TRBV7-6 | ASSLAAEAF
. | TRBJ2-7 | TRBV21-1 | ASSKGDRLYEQY
. | TRBJ2-5 | TRBV7-8 | ASSPSRQAKLKWETQY
. | TRBJ2-3 | TRBV7-2 | ASSLRVWDTQY
. | TRBJ1-1 | TRBV9 | ASSVDGRVSGHPEAF
. | TRBJ1-5 | TRBV7-2 | ASSLGPNQPQH
. | TRBJ1-4 | TRBV9 | ASSPGATNEKLF
TRBD1 | TRBJ1-2 | TRBV4-3 | ASSQEATGQINYGYT
. | TRBJ2-3 | TRBV2 | ASQDRVTDTQY
. | TRBJ1-1 | TRBV24-1 | ATSDWAEPMNTEAF
. | TRBJ1-1 | TRBV25-1 | ASSGDAGAPTEAF
. | TRBJ1-3 | TRBV4-3 | ASSPIGGDSGNTIY
. | TRBJ1-3 | TRBV20-1 | SAQSGNTIY
TRBD2 | TRBJ2-1 | TRBV19 | ASSTRLAGYNEQF
. | TRBJ2-1 | TRBV11-2 | ASSFRGSYNEQF
. | TRBJ1-2 | TRBV29-1 | SVGQTNYGYT
. | TRBJ2-7 | TRBV27 | ASSADSYEQY
. | TRBJ2-1 | TRBV19 | ASSIPPNTRYNEQF
. | TRBJ2-3 | TRBV11-3 | ASSTDPGTDTQY
. | TRBJ1-1 | TRBV6-5 | ASSYWTGGTEAF
. | TRBJ1-4 | TRBV12-3/TRBV12-4 | ASSSNNEKLF
. | TRBJ1-1 | TRBV27 | ASSPFVGNTEAF